What follows are 9 T cell receptor beta chains derived from one specimen sequenced in a study of technical replicates of blood from several donors. The method was immunoSEQ multiplex PCR; TCRdb's version includes in-frame clones alone and lacks a portion of them. Of 70,000 to 85,000 clones in the sample, about nine tenths were seen once. Sequencing was performed on T cells isolated from PBMCs. The receptors here all came from a human donor in good health.

The chain has TRBV11-3 and TRBJ2-7; 9 nucleotides align to TRBD1. V lost 2 bases, J lost 1 base, and 3 bases stayed unmatched. CDR1 is SGHNT and CDR2 is YENEEA in the germline V gene. CDR3 length: 15 amino acids. The CDR3 is CASSLRDRVSYEQYF. In DNA, the CDR3 is TGTGCCAGCAGCTTACGGGACAGGGTTTCCTACGAGCAGTACTTC.

The J gene is TRBJ2-5, the V gene TRBV7-9; D is perhaps TRBD1 (5 bases). The CDR3 sequence is 13 residues long. Germline CDR1 reads SEHNR; CDR2 reads FQNEAQ (reference sequence). Between the trimmed V and J ends, which lost 1 base and 6 bases, there was a span of 9 bases. The CDR3 loop is CASSLEGVKTQYF. In nucleotides, the CDR3 is TGTGCCAGCAGCTTAGAAGGGGTCAAGACCCAGTACTTC.

Only one count was recorded for this clone. The V call is TRBV28, the J call TRBJ2-7, with D possibly being TRBD2 (6 bases). Between the trimmed V and J ends, which lost 4 bases and 3 bases, there was a span of 16 bases. Germline V gene data show CDR1 as MDHEN and CDR2 as SYDVKM. The CDR3 loop spans 15 amino acids. The CDR3 spells CASSSNRDFGYEQYF. For the CDR3, the DNA is TGTGCCAGCAGTTCTAACCGGGACTTCGGCTACGAGCAGTACTTC.

The chain links TRBV6-6 to TRBJ2-5; perhaps TRBD2 as D (6 bases). Germline V CDR1 and CDR2: MNHNY, SVGAGI (reference sequence). The CDR3 has 12 amino acids. V lost 7 bases to trimming and J lost 1 base, with 7 bases between them. CDR3 nucleotide sequence: TGTGCCAGCATGGGGGGCCAAGAGACCCAGTACTTC. This translates into CASMGGQETQYF.

The gene calls are TRBV6-5 and TRBJ2-2; D remains ambiguous. V dropped 8 bases and J dropped 1 base, with 11 bases sitting between them. Germline CDR1 and CDR2: MNHEY and SVGAGI. The CDR3 runs to 14 residues. The CDR3 region has the DNA TGTGCCAGCCTTGGCGAGGTGAACACCGGGGAGCTGTTTTTT. It codes for CASLGEVNTGELFF.

The genes are TRBV28 and TRBJ1-1; 7 bases line up with TRBD1. The CDR3 has 15 amino acids. The germline CDR1 and CDR2 sequences are MDHEN and SYDVKM. V gave up 3 bases and J gave up 8 bases; unmatched junction bases: 12. The CDR3 region has the DNA TGTGCCAGCAGTTTTTCAGGGACAGTTGTTCTGGAAGCTTTCTTT. It codes for CASSFSGTVVLEAFF.

This rearrangement joins TRBV27 to TRBJ1-1, with TRBD1 identical over 7 bases. Germline values: CDR1 MNHEY, CDR2 SMNVEV (reference sequence). V gave up 3 bases and J gave up 4 bases; unmatched junction bases: 2. The CDR3 has 13 residues. The CDR3 DNA sequence: TGTGCCAGCAGTTTGACAGGGCGCACTGAAGCTTTCTTT. Amino acids: CASSLTGRTEAFF.

This chain links TRBV5-1 with TRBJ2-1; D is ambiguous. The CDR3 covers 15 residues. Germline assignment: CDR1 SGHRS and CDR2 YFSETQ. The V end lost 4 bases, the J end lost 0 bases, and 11 bases lay between the germline ends. In nucleotides, the CDR3 is TGCGCCAGCAGCCGGGTTGCCCACTCCTACAATGAGCAGTTCTTC. Protein: CASSRVAHSYNEQFF.

V usage is TRBV28 and J usage is TRBJ1-3; 8 positions agree with TRBD1. Germline assignment: CDR1 MDHEN and CDR2 SYDVKM. The V gene end was trimmed by 5 bases and the J gene end by 7 bases; junction bases not matched to a gene: 10. The CDR3 is 15 residues long. DNA for the CDR3: TGTGCCAGCAGTACGCAGGGGGCGCTTTTCAACACCATATATTTT. Its translation is CASSTQGALFNTIYF.